This TCR beta chain was recorded in a study of T cells in women clearing cervical HPV infection. As concerns this clone: The read terminates 3 residues ahead of where the CDR3 ends, so the germline J gene completes it.

Germline values: CDR1 SGHTA, CDR2 FQGNSA. The CDR3 length is 15 residues. V was pared by 4 bases and J by 1 base, with 3 bases of the junction left unmatched. Sequencing used immunoSEQ multiplex PCR; TCRdb keeps in-frame clones, though not all of them. The specimen's table records around 21,000 clones. The chain has TRBV7-2 and TRBJ2-7, with 11 positions matching TRBD2. The source material was blood buffy coat. The receptor comes from a woman between 18 and 70 years old with a cervical HPV16 infection that either progressed to CIN3+ or cleared (not recorded which). CDR3 DNA, as far as it was read: TGTGCCAGCAGCTCGGGGACTAGCGGATCCTACGAG. This gives the protein CASSSGTSGSYE. The full CDR3 sequence reads CASSSGTSGSYEQYF.